The next 14 T cell receptor beta chains were all read from a single sample in a study of molecular identifiers for immune sequencing clone quantification. From the PCR reads, TCRdb called clonotypes with MiXCR, one entry per CDR3 protein. The table shows 460,000 or so distinct CDR3 sequences, with around 25% occurring only once. Sequencing input: naive CD8+ T cells from blood, with Jurkat cell RNA spiked in. Subset specified: FACS-sorted CD8+CD4-CCR7+CD45RA+ naive T cells. These receptors originate from a human donor in good health. Some libraries in this study had Jurkat cell RNA spiked in.

About this clonotype: Since a much larger clone is just one base distant, this may be a read error. Given the absence of the conserved phenylalanine or tryptophan at the CDR3 end, a read error is likely. V is TRBV28 and J is TRBJ2-5; 9 bases align to TRBD2. This CDR3 region has 15 residues. Trimming took 5 bases from V and 1 from J; bases not matched to a gene: 5. Germline V lookup: CDR1 MDHEN, CDR2 SYDVKM. CDR3 protein: CASSPQTSGQETQYL. DNA of the CDR3: TGTGCCAGCAGTCCGCAGACTAGCGGCCAAGAGACCCAGTACCTC.

V and J are TRBV7-9 and TRBJ2-2; TRBD2 is a possible D gene (6 bases). The V end was cut by 4 bases, the J end by 0 bases, with 12 bases between. CDR1 is SEHNR, CDR2 FQNEAQ, per germline (reference sequence). This CDR3 is built from 16 residues. CDR3 residues: CASSYRELANTGELFF. The CDR3 bases are TGTGCCAGCAGCTACCGGGAGCTCGCGAACACCGGGGAGCTGTTTTTT.

The V call is TRBV3-1, the J call TRBJ1-5; D is unresolved. There are 15 residues in the CDR3. V was shortened by 1 base and J by 2 bases, with 9 bases between the two germline ends. Germline V gene lookup returns CDR1 LGHDT and CDR2 YNNKEL (reference sequence). The CDR3 DNA is TGTGCCAGCAGCCAAGCGGGTTTGGGCAATCAGCCCCAGCATTTT. It specifies CASSQAGLGNQPQHF.

The rearrangement links TRBV27 to TRBJ2-3; D possibly uses TRBD1 or TRBD2 (5 bases each). The germline CDR1 and CDR2 sequences are MNHEY and SMNVEV (reference sequence). The CDR3 runs to 15 residues. Trimming removed 5 bases at V and 2 bases at J, with 14 bases between. CDR3 sequence (DNA): TGTGCCAGCAGTCCAGAGGGGCATACCACAGATACGCAGTATTTT. This sequence encodes CASSPEGHTTDTQYF.

The J gene is TRBJ2-2, the V gene TRBV9; possibly TRBD1 for D (7 bases). CDR1 is SGDLS and CDR2 is YYNGEE in the germline V gene. The CDR3 contains 19 residues. Trimming shortened V by 5 bases and J by 2 bases, and 25 bases separated the two germline ends. CDR3 loop: CASRETGTEPLLNTGELFF. The CDR3 coding sequence is TGTGCCAGCAGGGAGACAGGGACTGAACCACTATTAAACACCGGGGAGCTGTTTTTT.

This sequence joins TRBV2 and TRBJ2-7; TRBD1 might be the D (6 bases). V was shortened by 2 bases and J by 1 base, with 12 bases between the two germline ends. Germline V gives CDR1 SNHLY, CDR2 FYNNEI. The CDR3 is made up of 15 amino acids. The CDR3 is CASSEFGGKSYEQYF. The CDR3 region has the DNA TGTGCCAGCAGTGAATTTGGGGGCAAATCCTACGAGCAGTACTTC.

This clonotype was counted between two and nine times. This chain joins TRBV28 and TRBJ2-7, with a possible D match to TRBD1 (5 bases). Trimming stripped 11 bases from V and 4 bases from J, with 27 bases between. Germline V gene data show CDR1 as MDHEN and CDR2 as SYDVKM. The length of the CDR3 is 16 residues. The CDR3 is CAPQPDSPCFCYEQYF. In nucleotides, the CDR3 is TGTGCCCCCCAACCCGACAGCCCCTGTTTCTGTTACGAGCAGTACTTC.

This clonotype was seen at least ten times. The V call is TRBV4-1, the J call TRBJ2-1, with 7 bases that match TRBD1. Germline CDR1 is MGHRA and CDR2 is YSYEKL. The CDR3 has 12 residues. The V gene end was trimmed by 4 bases and the J gene end by 10 bases; junction bases not matched to a gene: 4. The CDR3 region has the DNA TGCGCCAGCAGCCGAACAGGGGTCGAGCAGTTCTTC. This codes for CASSRTGVEQFF.

The sample holds a few counts of this clonotype. CDR3 bases: TGTGCCAGCAGTTTAGAGGCGGAGCTGGGTAGCTATGGCTACACCTTC. It is translated as CASSLEAELGSYGYTF. The chain recombines TRBV28 with TRBJ1-2; no definite D call. V lost 2 bases and J lost 4, with 17 bases in between. Germline CDR1 and CDR2: MDHEN and SYDVKM. CDR3 length equals 16 residues.

In this sample, this clonotype turned up a few times. Here the CDR3 reads CSARRLNTGELFF. In nucleotides, the CDR3 is TGCAGTGCTAGAAGACTGAACACCGGGGAGCTGTTTTTT. This chain joins TRBV20-1 and TRBJ2-2; D unclear. The CDR3 is made up of 13 amino acids. V was cut by 2 bases and J by 1 base, with 5 bases left in between. Looked up from germline, CDR1 is DFQATT and CDR2 is SNEGSKA (reference sequence).

The V and J genes are TRBV4-3 and TRBJ1-5; tentatively, D is TRBD1 (5 bases). The ends were cut back, 0 bases at V and 5 bases at J, with 11 bases in the middle. Germline CDR1 and CDR2: LGHNA and YSLEER. The CDR3 is made up of 15 amino acids. CDR3 in amino acids: CASSQDRGADQPQHF. CDR3 nucleotides: TGCGCCAGCAGCCAAGATCGAGGGGCTGATCAGCCCCAGCATTTT.

J is TRBJ2-7 and V is TRBV5-1, with D perhaps matching TRBD1 or TRBD2 (5 bases each). Germline values: CDR1 SGHRS, CDR2 YFSETQ. This CDR3 spans 14 amino acids. V lost 0 bases and J lost 0, with 7 bases in between. In nucleotides, the CDR3 is TGCGCCAGCAGCTTGGTGGGGACCTCCTACGAGCAGTACTTC. It specifies CASSLVGTSYEQYF.

A note on this clonotype: The CDR3 carries no conserved terminal phenylalanine or tryptophan, so it likely arises from a read error. The V gene is TRBV13, the J gene TRBJ2-7, with no clear D. The germline V gene has CDR1 PRHDT and CDR2 FYEKMQ (reference sequence). V lost 5 bases, J lost 4 bases, and 15 bases lay in between. The CDR3 length is 14 residues. The CDR3 bases are TGTGCCAGCAGCCCCCACCCCCAACGGTACGAGCAGTACTAC. Its translation is CASSPHPQRYEQYY.

This chain links TRBV5-5 with TRBJ2-7; 9 bases align to TRBD2. The CDR3 has 16 amino acids. Germline V gene sequence: CDR1 SGHKS, CDR2 YYEKEE (reference sequence). With V trimmed by 1 base and J by 6 bases, 11 bases remained unmatched. Here the CDR3 DNA reads TGTGCCAGCAGCTTGAAGGGTAGCGGGAGTTTCGGCGAGCAGTACTTC. It specifies CASSLKGSGSFGEQYF.